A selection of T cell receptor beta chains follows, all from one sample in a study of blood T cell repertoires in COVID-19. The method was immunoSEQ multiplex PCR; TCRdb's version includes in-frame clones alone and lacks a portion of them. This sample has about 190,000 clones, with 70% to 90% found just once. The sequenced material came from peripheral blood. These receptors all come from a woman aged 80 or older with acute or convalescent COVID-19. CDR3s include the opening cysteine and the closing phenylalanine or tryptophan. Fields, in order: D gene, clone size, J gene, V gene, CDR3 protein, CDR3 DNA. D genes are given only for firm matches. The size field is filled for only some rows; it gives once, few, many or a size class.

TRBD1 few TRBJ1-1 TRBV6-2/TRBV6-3 CASSLQGEYTEAFF TGTGCCAGCAGTTTACAGGGGGAGTACACTGAAGCTTTCTTT
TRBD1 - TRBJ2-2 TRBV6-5 CASSPWDRGSGELFF TGTGCCAGCAGTCCATGGGACAGGGGTAGCGGGGAGCTGTTTTTT
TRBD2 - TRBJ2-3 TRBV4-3 CASSQRLAGGKDTQYF TGCGCCAGCAGCCAACGGCTAGCGGGAGGAAAAGATACGCAGTATTTT
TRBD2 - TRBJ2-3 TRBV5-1 CASSLVPSGGTRTDTQYF TGCGCCAGCAGCTTGGTTCCTAGCGGGGGAACCCGCACAGATACGCAGTATTTT
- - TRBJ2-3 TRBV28 CASSLSPWSTDTQYF TGTGCCAGCAGTTTATCCCCATGGAGTACAGATACGCAGTATTTT
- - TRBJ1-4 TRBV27 CASSFTRGGNEKLFF TGTGCCAGCAGTTTTACCCGGGGAGGTAATGAAAAACTGTTTTTT
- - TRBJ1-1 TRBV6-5 CASKGLGKNTEAFF TGTGCCAGTAAGGGGTTGGGGAAGAACACTGAAGCTTTCTTT
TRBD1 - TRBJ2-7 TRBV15 CATSRGAGGSYEQYF TGTGCCACCAGCAGAGGCGCAGGGGGCTCCTACGAGCAGTACTTC
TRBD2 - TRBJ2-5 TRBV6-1 CASSEGLGTSQETQYF TGTGCCAGCAGTGAAGGCCTAGGGACTAGCCAAGAGACCCAGTACTTC
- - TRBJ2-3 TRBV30 CAWSPRTAFTDTQYF TGTGCCTGGAGTCCCCGGACAGCCTTCACAGATACGCAGTATTTT
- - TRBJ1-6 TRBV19 CASSIIGSPLHF TGTGCCAGTAGTATCATCGGGTCACCCCTCCACTTT
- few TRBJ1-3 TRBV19 CASSRVGRYSGNTIYF TGTGCCAGTAGCAGGGTGGGTAGATACTCTGGAAACACCATATATTTT
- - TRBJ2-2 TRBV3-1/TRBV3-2 CASAFFQGTGELFF TGTGCCAGCGCGTTTTTCCAGGGCACCGGGGAGCTGTTTTTT
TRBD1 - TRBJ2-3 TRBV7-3 CASSEGTGGGDTQYF TGTGCCAGTAGTGAGGGGACAGGGGGTGGAGATACGCAGTATTTT
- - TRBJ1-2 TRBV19 CANPDGYTF TGTGCCAATCCGGATGGCTACACCTTC
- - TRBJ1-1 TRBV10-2 CASSERGRNTEAFF TGCGCCAGCAGTGAGCGGGGGAGGAACACTGAAGCTTTCTTT
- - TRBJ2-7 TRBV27 CASSRVTKHLYEQYF TGTGCCAGCAGTCGCGTTACCAAGCACCTCTACGAGCAGTACTTC
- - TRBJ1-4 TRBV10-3 CAISESSVATNEKLFF TGTGCCATCAGTGAGTCCTCAGTGGCAACTAATGAAAAACTGTTTTTT
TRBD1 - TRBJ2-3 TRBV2 CASSEAGQGSDTQYF TGTGCCAGCAGTGAAGCGGGACAGGGTTCAGATACGCAGTATTTT
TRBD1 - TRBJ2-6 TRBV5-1 CASSSGQAPGANVLTF TGCGCCAGCAGCTCAGGACAGGCCCCTGGGGCCAACGTCCTGACTTTC
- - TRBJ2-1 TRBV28 CASSLQYGEQFF TGTGCCAGCAGCCTACAGTACGGCGAGCAGTTCTTC